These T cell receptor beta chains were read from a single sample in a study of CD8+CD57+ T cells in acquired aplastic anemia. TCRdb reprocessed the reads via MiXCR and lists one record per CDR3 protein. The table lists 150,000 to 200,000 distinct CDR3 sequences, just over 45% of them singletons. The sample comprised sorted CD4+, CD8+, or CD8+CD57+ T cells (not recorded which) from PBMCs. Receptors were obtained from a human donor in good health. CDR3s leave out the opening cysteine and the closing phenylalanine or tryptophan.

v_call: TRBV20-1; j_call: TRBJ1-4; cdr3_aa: SASLPGTEDEKLF
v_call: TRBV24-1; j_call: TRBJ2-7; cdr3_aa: ATSDGRYEQY
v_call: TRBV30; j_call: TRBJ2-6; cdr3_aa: AWSVERTGPFSGANVLT
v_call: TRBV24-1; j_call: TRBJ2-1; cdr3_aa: ATSDGTALYNEQF
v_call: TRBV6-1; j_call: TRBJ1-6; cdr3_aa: ASSPKGTVNSPLH
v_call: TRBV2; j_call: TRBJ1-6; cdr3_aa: ASTVWRQSSYNSPLH
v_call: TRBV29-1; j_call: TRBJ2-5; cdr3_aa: SVLPGGQETQY
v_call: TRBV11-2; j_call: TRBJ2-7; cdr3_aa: ASSSMTSGREGVYEQY
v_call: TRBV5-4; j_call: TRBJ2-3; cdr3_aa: ASSLDPGQGASDTQY
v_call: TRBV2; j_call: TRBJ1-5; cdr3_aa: ASSPGTGDQPQH
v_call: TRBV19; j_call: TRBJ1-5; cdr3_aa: ASKDRGEQPQH
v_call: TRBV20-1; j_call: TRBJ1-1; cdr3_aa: SVDRETEAF
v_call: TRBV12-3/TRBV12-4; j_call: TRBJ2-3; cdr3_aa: ASTTPGDTQY
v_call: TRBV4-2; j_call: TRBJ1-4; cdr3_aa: ASSRGQATNEKLF
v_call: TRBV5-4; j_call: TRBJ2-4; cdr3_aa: ASSRGGSSAKNIQY
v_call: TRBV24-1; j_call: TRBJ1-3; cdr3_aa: ATRDRVDTIY
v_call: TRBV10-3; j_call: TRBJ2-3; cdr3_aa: AISVGGVDTQY
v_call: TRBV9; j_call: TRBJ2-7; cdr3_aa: ASSLEWGASYEQY
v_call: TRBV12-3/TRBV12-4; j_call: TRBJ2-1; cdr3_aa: ASTTAGGSYNEQF
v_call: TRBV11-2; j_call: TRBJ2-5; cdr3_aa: ASSLESRGGGGTQETQY
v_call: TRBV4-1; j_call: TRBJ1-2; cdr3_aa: ASSQDFRGQGVNYGYT
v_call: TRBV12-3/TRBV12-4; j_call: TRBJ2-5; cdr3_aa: ASRVTPQETQY
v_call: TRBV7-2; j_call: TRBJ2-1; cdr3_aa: ASSRRQTGEQF
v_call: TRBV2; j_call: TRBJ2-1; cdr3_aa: ASRARLAGSSYNEQF
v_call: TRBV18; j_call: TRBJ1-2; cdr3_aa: ASSPSSGYT
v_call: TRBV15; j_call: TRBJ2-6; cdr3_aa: ATSRDSGLCSGANVLT
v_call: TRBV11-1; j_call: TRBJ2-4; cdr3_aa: ASSLAGQGLAKNIQY
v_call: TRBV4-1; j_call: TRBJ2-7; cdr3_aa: ASSLIGLVRPRGEQY
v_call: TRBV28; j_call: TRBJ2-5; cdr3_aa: ASSSGRETQY
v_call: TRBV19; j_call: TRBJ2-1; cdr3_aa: ASSTKTSHDEQF
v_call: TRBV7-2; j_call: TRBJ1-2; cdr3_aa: ASSRGQGGYT
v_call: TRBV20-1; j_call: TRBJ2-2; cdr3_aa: SARDRQETNTGELF
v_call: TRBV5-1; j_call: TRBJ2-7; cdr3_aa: ASSLSLVGEQY
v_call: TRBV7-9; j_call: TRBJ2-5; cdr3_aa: ASRGQGARETQY
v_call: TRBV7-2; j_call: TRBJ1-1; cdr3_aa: ASSLGSGTEAF